What follows are 12 T cell receptor beta chains derived from one specimen sequenced in a study of post-analysis software for immune sequencing data. Broader study findings: Patients used about 5 TRBV segments, including TRBV5-6, TRBV5-1 and TRBV20-1, more often than controls.

Unique molecular identifiers featured in each of the TCR beta cDNA libraries. MiXCR, run by TCRdb on the PCR reads, gives a single entry per CDR3 protein. Seen here are about 540,000 distinct CDR3 sequences, approximately 34% observed once, and the top ten hold around 6.1%. The antigens of these receptors remain unknown. Specimen: blood. The receptors were gathered from a girl under 18 with multiple sclerosis.

This clonotype was counted a few times. The chain recombines TRBV7-2 with TRBJ2-5; TRBD2 matches 14 bases. The germline V gene encodes CDR1 SGHTA and CDR2 FQGNSA. Unmatched junction bases numbered 8, after V lost 3 bases and J lost 5 bases. The CDR3 is 17 amino acids. The CDR3 coding sequence is TGTGCCAGCAGCTTTAGACTAGCGGGGGGGCCGATGGAGACCCAGTACTTC. This translates into CASSFRLAGGPMETQYF. Looking up the rest from reference TRBV7-2 and TRBJ2-5 gives the full variable domain: GAGVSQSPSNKVTEKGKDVELRCDPISGHTALYWYRQSLGQGLEFLIYFQGNSAPDKSGLPSDRFSAERTGGSVSTLTIQRTQQEDSAVYLCASSFRLAGGPMETQYFGPGTRLLVL.

This clonotype was observed at least ten times. The chain has TRBV7-2 and TRBJ2-1; TRBD2 matches at 8 bases. The CDR3 sequence is 15 residues long. Germline V gene sequence: CDR1 SGHTA, CDR2 FQGNSA. The V segment lost 5 bases and the J segment 5 bases; nucleotides outside the gene matches: 8. CDR3 nucleotides: TGTGCCAGCAGCCCAAGCCGGGGGGGCCACAATGAGCAGTTCTTC. It is translated as CASSPSRGGHNEQFF.

The genes are TRBV4-2 and TRBJ2-1; D is possibly TRBD1 (6 bases). The CDR3 has 16 amino acids. Between the trimmed V and J ends, which lost 2 bases and 0 bases, there was a span of 11 bases. Germline-derived CDR1 and CDR2 are LGHNA and YNFKEQ. CDR3 nucleotides: TGTGCCAGCAGCCAACCTACAGGGAGCTCCTACAATGAGCAGTTCTTC. Its translation is CASSQPTGSSYNEQFF.

The V gene is TRBV10-3, the J gene TRBJ2-7; 9 nucleotides line up with TRBD1. The CDR3 sequence is 12 residues long. Trimming at V came to 4 bases and at J to 7 bases, leaving 2 bases not matched to a gene. Looked up from germline, CDR1 is ENHRY and CDR2 is SYGVKD. The CDR3 bases are TGTGCCATCAGTGCGACAGGGGGAGAGCAGTACTTC. Its protein is CAISATGGEQYF.

In nucleotides, the CDR3 is TGCAGTGCTGATCCCATATCGGGGCAAAACTATAATTCACCCCTCCACTTT. It codes for CSADPISGQNYNSPLHF. This sequence joins TRBV20-1 and TRBJ1-6; TRBD1 might be the D (5 bases). The length of the CDR3 is 17 residues. V dropped 5 bases and J dropped 3 bases, with 20 bases sitting between them. The germline CDR1 and CDR2 sequences are DFQATT and SNEGSKA (reference sequence).

The V call is TRBV20-1, the J call TRBJ1-5, with 8 bases lining up with TRBD1. The CDR3 consists of 15 residues. The trim removed 0 bases at V and 4 bases at J, leaving 5 bases unmatched. CDR1 and CDR2 from the germline V gene are DFQATT and SNEGSKA (reference sequence). CDR3 sequence reads: CSARDRDRPNQPQHF. As DNA, the CDR3 is TGCAGTGCTAGAGATAGGGACAGGCCGAATCAGCCCCAGCATTTT.

The V and J genes are TRBV6-5 and TRBJ2-5; D ambiguous. Trimming took off 7 bases at V and 2 bases at J, with 5 bases between the two ends. Germline V CDR1 and CDR2: MNHEY, SVGAGI. This CDR3 is 11 amino acids long. CDR3 nucleotide sequence: TGTGCCAGCATGCGTCAAGAGACCCAGTACTTC. Protein product: CASMRQETQYF.

This chain joins TRBV5-1 and TRBJ2-1, with 11 bases aligning to TRBD1. Germline V lookup: CDR1 SGHRS, CDR2 YFSETQ. V dropped 6 bases and J dropped 6; count of bases not matched to a gene: 8. The CDR3 extends over 15 amino acids. In nucleotides, the CDR3 is TGCGCCAGCACAGGACAGGGGGCCCTCGGCAATGAGCAGTTCTTC. Its protein is CASTGQGALGNEQFF.

The V and J genes are TRBV20-1 and TRBJ2-3; D is ambiguous. This CDR3 region has 11 residues. Trimming shortened V by 7 bases and J by 3 bases, and 8 bases separated the two germline ends. Germline V lookup: CDR1 DFQATT, CDR2 SNEGSKA (reference sequence). CDR3 nucleotides: TGCAGTGTCGGTCGGACAGATACGCAGTATTTT. It codes for CSVGRTDTQYF.

This clonotype was detected a few times. V usage is TRBV6-6 and J usage is TRBJ1-5; maybe TRBD1 (5 bases). Per germline, CDR1 MNHNY and CDR2 SVGAGI (reference sequence). Trimming pared 0 bases from V and 1 base from J, leaving 7 bases between. The CDR3 has 15 residues. The CDR3 region is CASSYSRQSNQPQHF. The DNA for the CDR3 is TGTGCCAGCAGTTACTCCAGACAGAGCAATCAGCCCCAGCATTTT.

The sample holds a few counts of this clonotype. The chain combines TRBV28 with TRBJ2-1, with 8 bases that match TRBD2. Trimming removed 5 bases from V and 0 bases from J; junction bases left unmatched: 6. This CDR3 comprises 16 residues. Germline CDR1 and CDR2: MDHEN and SYDVKM. As DNA, the CDR3 is TGTGCCAGCAGTCGGACTAGCTTAAGCTCCTACAATGAGCAGTTCTTC. It is translated as CASSRTSLSSYNEQFF.

This clonotype was counted between two and nine times. The chain is built from TRBV20-1 and TRBJ2-3; tentatively, D is TRBD2 (5 bases). Deletions cut 3 bases from V and 5 bases from J, with 18 bases between. The length of the CDR3 is 15 residues. Per the germline V gene, CDR1 is DFQATT and CDR2 is SNEGSKA (reference sequence). The CDR3, as DNA: TGCAGTGCTAGGGGTGGACTGGGATTCGAAGATACGCAGTATTTT. Its protein is CSARGGLGFEDTQYF.